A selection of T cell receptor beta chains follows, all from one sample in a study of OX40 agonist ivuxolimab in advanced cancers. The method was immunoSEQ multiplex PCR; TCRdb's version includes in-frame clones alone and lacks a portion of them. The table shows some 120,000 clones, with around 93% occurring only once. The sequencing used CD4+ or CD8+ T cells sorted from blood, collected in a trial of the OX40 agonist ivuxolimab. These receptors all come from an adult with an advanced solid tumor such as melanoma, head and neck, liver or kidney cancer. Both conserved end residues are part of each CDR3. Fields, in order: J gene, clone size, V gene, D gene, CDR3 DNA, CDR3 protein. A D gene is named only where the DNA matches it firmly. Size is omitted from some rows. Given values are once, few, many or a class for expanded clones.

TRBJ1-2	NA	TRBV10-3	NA	TGTGCCATCAGTGAGTCGAACGGGGGCAACTATGGCTACACCTTC	CAISESNGGNYGYTF
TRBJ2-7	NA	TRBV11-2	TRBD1	TGTGCCAGCAGCTCCGTTCAGGGACAGGCCTACGAGCAGTACTTC	CASSSVQGQAYEQYF
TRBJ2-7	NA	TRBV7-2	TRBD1	TGTGCCAGCAGTGGGGGACAGCTAAGGTCCTACGAGCAGTACTTC	CASSGGQLRSYEQYF
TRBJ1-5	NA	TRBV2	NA	TGTGTTCTGGGGACGGAACCTAATCAGCCCCAGCATTTT	CVLGTEPNQPQHF
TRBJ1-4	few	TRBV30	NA	TGTGCCTGGAGTGCTGCAAGGTCCAATGAAAAACTGTTTTTT	CAWSAARSNEKLFF
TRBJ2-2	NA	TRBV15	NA	TGTGCCACCAGCAGAGTGAGACTAGTGGGCGGGGAGCTGTTTTTT	CATSRVRLVGGELFF
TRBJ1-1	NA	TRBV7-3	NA	TGTGCCAGCAGCCGCGAAATGAACACTGAAGCTTTCTTT	CASSREMNTEAFF
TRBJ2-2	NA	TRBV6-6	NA	TGTGCCAGCAGTTACGAGAACACCGGGGAGCTGTTTTTT	CASSYENTGELFF
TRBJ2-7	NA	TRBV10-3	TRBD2	TGTGCCATCAGTGATACAGCGGGGGATGAGAGCTCCTACGAGCAGTACTTC	CAISDTAGDESSYEQYF
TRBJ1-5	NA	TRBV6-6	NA	TGTGCCAGCCATAATGCTGGCTGGGAGCAATCAGCCCAGCATTTT	CASHNAGWEQSAQHF
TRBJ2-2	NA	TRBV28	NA	TGTGCCAGCAGCCTCCTCAGCACTCAGAGCACCGGGGAGCTGTTTTTT	CASSLLSTQSTGELFF
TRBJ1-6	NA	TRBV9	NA	TGTGCCAGCGAGGGCCCGAATAATTCACCCCTCCACTTT	CASEGPNNSPLHF
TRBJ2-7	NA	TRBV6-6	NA	TGTGCCAGCAGGGCAAACCCCTACGAGCAGTACTTC	CASRANPYEQYF
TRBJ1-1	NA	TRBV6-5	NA	TGTGCCAGCAGTTACTCCGGGGTGAGGAACACTGAAGCTTTCTTT	CASSYSGVRNTEAFF
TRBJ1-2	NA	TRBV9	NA	TGTGCCAGCAGCGTAGAGGGTAACCCGTTAGCTAACTATGGCTACACCTTC	CASSVEGNPLANYGYTF
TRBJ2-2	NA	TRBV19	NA	TGTGCCAGTAGTATACAGGTGCAGAACACCGGGGAGCTGTTTTTT	CASSIQVQNTGELFF
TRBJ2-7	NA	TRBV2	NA	TGTGCCAGCAACGACAGAGACAGCTCCTACGAGCAGTACTTC	CASNDRDSSYEQYF
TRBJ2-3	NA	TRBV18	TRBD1	TGTGCCAGCTCACCAACCGGGACAGGGGCCACAGATACGCAGTATTTT	CASSPTGTGATDTQYF
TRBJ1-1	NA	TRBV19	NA	TGTGCCAGTAGTATCAGACAGCAAACTGAAGCTTTCTTT	CASSIRQQTEAFF
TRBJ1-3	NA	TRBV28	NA	TGTGCCAGCAGCCCCAATGGAAACACCATATATTTT	CASSPNGNTIYF
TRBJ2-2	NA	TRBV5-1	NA	TGCGCCAGCAGACTACAGGATTTTAACACCGGGGAGCTGTTTTTT	CASRLQDFNTGELFF
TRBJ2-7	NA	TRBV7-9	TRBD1	TGTGCCAGCAGCTTAAGGGGACAGGGACCCTACGAGCAGTACTTC	CASSLRGQGPYEQYF
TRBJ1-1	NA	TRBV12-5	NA	TGTGCTAGTGGCCCGGAAGTGGGGGTAAGGGCTTTCTTT	CASGPEVGVRAFF
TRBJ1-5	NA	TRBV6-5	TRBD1	TGTGCCAGCAGGATGGAACAGGGGAAAAATCAGCCCCAGCATTTT	CASRMEQGKNQPQHF
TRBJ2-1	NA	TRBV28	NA	TGTGCCAGCAGTTTCGTCGGGAGTCCCTCCTACAATGAGCAGTTCTTC	CASSFVGSPSYNEQFF
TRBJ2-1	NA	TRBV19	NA	TGTGCCACGACAAAGGGGGAGCGGCAGTTCTTC	CATTKGERQFF
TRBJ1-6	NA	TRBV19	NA	TGTGCCAGTATCAACCCACAGGGATTCGGCGGTTCACCCCTCCACTTT	CASINPQGFGGSPLHF
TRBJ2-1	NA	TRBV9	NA	TGTGCCAGCAGATCTTCCGGGAGCCCCTACAATGAGCAGTTCTTC	CASRSSGSPYNEQFF
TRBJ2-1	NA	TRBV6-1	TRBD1	TGTGCCAGCAGTTCATCGGGACAGGGCTACAATGAGCAGTTCTTC	CASSSSGQGYNEQFF
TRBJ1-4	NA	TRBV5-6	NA	TGTGCCAGCACCCAGGCGGGGGGAAAACTGTTTTTT	CASTQAGGKLFF
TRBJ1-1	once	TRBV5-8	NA	TGTGCCAGCAGCTTCAGGGAAAGAAACACTGAAGCTTTCTTT	CASSFRERNTEAFF
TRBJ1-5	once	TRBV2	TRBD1	TGTGCCAGCGGAGGGACAGGGGGCGATCAGCCCCAGCATTTT	CASGGTGGDQPQHF
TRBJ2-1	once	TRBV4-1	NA	TGCGCCAGCAGCCCCCCTGGGAGGGGGCACAATGAGCAGTTCTTC	CASSPPGRGHNEQFF
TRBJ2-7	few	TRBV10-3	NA	TGTGCCATCCGCAGGGACTACGAGCAGTACTTC	CAIRRDYEQYF
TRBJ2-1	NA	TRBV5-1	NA	TGCGCCAGCAGCTTCCTAACAGACCCCCGATTGCACAATGAGCAGTTCTTC	CASSFLTDPRLHNEQFF
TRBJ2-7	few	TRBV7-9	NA	TGTGCCAGCAGCTCGCCAGGGAAGCCCTACGAGCAGTACTTC	CASSSPGKPYEQYF
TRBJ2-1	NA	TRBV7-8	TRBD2	TGTGCCAGCAGCTTAGAAGTCGGGAGGATTGTAAATGAGCAGTTCTTC	CASSLEVGRIVNEQFF
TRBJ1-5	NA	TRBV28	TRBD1	TGTGCCAGCAGTCTAGGACAGGGGCCCTGGTCGTATAGCAATCAGCCCCAGCATTTT	CASSLGQGPWSYSNQPQHF
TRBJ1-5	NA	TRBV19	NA	TGTGCCACCGATGACCGCTTCAATCAGCCCCAGCATTTT	CATDDRFNQPQHF
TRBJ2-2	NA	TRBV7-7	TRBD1	TGTGCTAGCAGCTTATCCCCACTAGACAGGGGAGGCACCGGGGAGCTGTTTTTT	CASSLSPLDRGGTGELFF
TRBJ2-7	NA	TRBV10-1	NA	TGCGCCAGCAGCCCCTTCCTCAAGGAATACGAGCAGTACTTC	CASSPFLKEYEQYF
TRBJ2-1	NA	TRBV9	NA	TGTGCCAGCAGCCCCCGAGGGACCTTCCACAATGAGCAGTTCTTC	CASSPRGTFHNEQFF
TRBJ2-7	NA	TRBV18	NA	TGTGCCAGCTCACCCGTCGGCGGAGCCTACGAGCAGTACTTC	CASSPVGGAYEQYF
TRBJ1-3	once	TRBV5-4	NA	TGTGCCAGCAGCCTCAACCCCACAACCTCTGGAAACACCATATATTTT	CASSLNPTTSGNTIYF
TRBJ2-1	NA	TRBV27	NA	TGTGCCAGCAGTTTATCTAGCACTGTTGAGCAGTTCTTC	CASSLSSTVEQFF
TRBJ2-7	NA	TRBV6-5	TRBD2	TGTGCCAGCAGTTACTCCGTAGCGGGAGCTAGCTACGAGCAGTACTTC	CASSYSVAGASYEQYF
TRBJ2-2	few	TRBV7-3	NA	TGTGCCAGCAGCTTACAACCGGCAGGGGGGACCGGGGAGCTGTTTTTT	CASSLQPAGGTGELFF
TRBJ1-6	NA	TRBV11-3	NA	TGTGCCAGCAGCCCGGGCCCAGGGGTCGCTACCTTT	CASSPGPGVATF
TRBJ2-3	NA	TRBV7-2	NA	TGTGCCAGCAGCTCAAATCTAGGGATCACAGATACGCAGTATTTT	CASSSNLGITDTQYF
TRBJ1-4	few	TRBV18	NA	TGTGCCAGCTCACTAGTACGGGTCAGACGGGGAGAAAAACTGTTTTTT	CASSLVRVRRGEKLFF
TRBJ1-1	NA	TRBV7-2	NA	TGTGCCAGCAGCTTAAGGAACATGAACACTGAAGCTTTCTTT	CASSLRNMNTEAFF
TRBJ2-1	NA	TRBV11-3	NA	TGTGCCAGCAGCTTAGAGGGGCTAGCTGGTTACAATGAGCAGTTCTTC	CASSLEGLAGYNEQFF